The 16 T cell receptor beta chains presented below share a single source sample, sequenced in a study of T cells in Graves' hyperthyroidism and ophthalmopathy. The investigators amplified TCR beta CDR3 regions from RNA transcripts. First-round RT-PCR targeting the TCR CDR3 was performed with the HTBI primer set. TCRdb analysed the multiplex PCR reads with MiXCR anew, one entry per CDR3 protein. The repertoire holds approximately 420,000 distinct CDR3 sequences, with about an eighth as singletons. Sequenced sample: blood. These receptors were obtained from a woman under 30 with Graves' hyperthyroidism.

This clonotype has just a few counts. The V gene is TRBV20-1, the J gene TRBJ2-1; D ambiguous. V was pared by 0 bases and J by 4 bases, with 10 bases between. The CDR3 is 14 amino acids. Germline V gene sequence: CDR1 DFQATT, CDR2 SNEGSKA (reference sequence). In DNA, the CDR3 is TGCAGTGCTAGAGATGGCAAAACATACAATGAGCAGTTCTTC. This codes for CSARDGKTYNEQFF.

This clonotype has a count of ten or more. V is TRBV5-1 and J is TRBJ2-7; 10 bases agree with TRBD1. V dropped 5 bases and J dropped 3; count of bases not matched to a gene: 5. There are 14 residues in the CDR3. The germline gives CDR1 SGHRS, CDR2 YFSETQ. In DNA, the CDR3 is TGCGCCAGCAGTCGCGGGACAGGGGACTACGAGCAGTACTTC. It is translated as CASSRGTGDYEQYF. Filled out from reference TRBV5-1 and TRBJ2-7, the complete variable domain reads KAGVTQTPRYLIKTRGQQVTLSCSPISGHRSVSWYQQTPGQGLQFLFEYFSETQRNKGNFPGRFSGRQFSNSRSEMNVSTLELGDSALYLCASSRGTGDYEQYFGPGTRLTVT.

This clonotype turned up a few times. This chain connects TRBV28 to TRBJ2-7; D is ambiguous. The CDR3 has 14 residues. The V end lost 5 bases, the J end lost 7 bases, and 18 bases lay between the germline ends. Germline V gives CDR1 MDHEN, CDR2 SYDVKM. For the CDR3, the DNA is TGTGCCAGCAGTACGGGCCGCCCGGATGAGGAGCAGTACTTC. It yields the protein CASSTGRPDEEQYF.

This clonotype was recorded at least ten times. The chain combines TRBV11-1 with TRBJ1-2; D gene ambiguous. V lost 5 bases, J lost 4 bases, and 11 bases lay in between. The V gene's germline CDR1 is SGHAT and CDR2 FQDESV (reference sequence). The CDR3 is 13 residues long. This CDR3 reads CASSPRWSYGYTF. The CDR3 bases are TGTGCCAGCAGCCCTCGGTGGAGCTATGGCTACACCTTC.

The J gene is TRBJ2-3, the V gene TRBV7-9, with D hard to call. Looked up from germline, CDR1 is SEHNR and CDR2 is FQNEAQ (reference sequence). V gave up 6 bases and J gave up 4 bases, with 8 bases separating them. The CDR3 has 12 amino acids. CDR3 protein: CASSRFADTQYF. In DNA, the CDR3 is TGTGCCAGCAGTCGTTTTGCAGATACGCAGTATTTT.

This clonotype was seen at least ten times. The chain carries TRBV6-5 and TRBJ1-6, with a tentative D call TRBD1 (6 bases). CDR1 is MNHEY, CDR2 SVGAGI, per germline. The germline V and J ends were trimmed by 5 bases and 8 bases, with 19 bases remaining between them. This CDR3 comprises 16 residues. The CDR3 DNA follows: TGTGCCAGCAGTGTGCGGACAGCCGATCGGGATTCACCCCTCCACTTT. It translates to CASSVRTADRDSPLHF.

This clonotype was seen repeatedly, ten times or more. This chain connects TRBV9 to TRBJ2-7; TRBD1 matches at 11 bases. CDR1 and CDR2 from the germline V gene are SGDLS and YYNGEE. This CDR3 spans 14 amino acids. J was trimmed by 4 bases and V by 3 bases; bases with no gene match: 3. Here the CDR3 reads CASSAGTGGYEQYF. CDR3 sequence (DNA): TGTGCCAGCAGCGCCGGGACAGGGGGATACGAGCAGTACTTC.

The DNA of the CDR3 is TGTGCCAGCAGTGAAACAGGAAAGTACTTC. Amino acids: CASSETGKYF. This chain links TRBV6-1 with TRBJ2-5, with D possibly being TRBD1 (5 bases). Germline V CDR1 and CDR2: MNHNS, SASEGT. Between the trimmed V and J ends, which lost 2 bases and 12 bases, there was a span of 7 bases. CDR3 length: 10 amino acids.

The chain links TRBV5-1 to TRBJ2-1; 14 positions match TRBD2. CDR3 length: 15 amino acids. Germline CDR1 SGHRS, CDR2 YFSETQ. The J segment lost 9 bases and the V segment lost 6 bases, leaving 8 bases of the junction unmatched. In DNA, the CDR3 is TGCGCCAGCAAGGGGACTAGCGGGAGTTCAGGTGAGCAGTTCTTC. This codes for CASKGTSGSSGEQFF.

This clonotype was seen at least ten times. The genes are TRBV3-1 and TRBJ2-3, with 10 nucleotides matching TRBD2. V gave up 6 bases and J gave up 6 bases; unmatched junction bases: 15. This CDR3 has 17 residues. Germline V gives CDR1 LGHDT, CDR2 YNNKEL (reference sequence). CDR3 protein: CASSWVPLAGVTDTQYF. Written as DNA, the CDR3 is TGTGCCAGCAGTTGGGTTCCGCTAGCGGGAGTCACGGATACGCAGTATTTT.

The chain couples TRBV12-5 to TRBJ2-3; 8 bases are shared with TRBD2. Trimming took 7 bases from V and 1 from J; bases not matched to a gene: 7. The CDR3 runs 15 residues. CDR1 and CDR2 from the germline V gene are LGHNT and FRNRAP. The CDR3: CASVLNGGGTDTQYF. The CDR3 DNA is TGTGCTAGTGTGCTTAACGGGGGGGGCACAGATACGCAGTATTTT.

This clonotype was seen at least ten times. The chain links TRBV6-1 to TRBJ2-1; 9 nucleotides agree with TRBD2. The length of the CDR3 is 15 residues. With 1 base clipped from V and 8 bases from J, the junction kept 6 bases outside the gene matches. Germline CDR1 reads MNHNS; CDR2 reads SASEGT. CDR3 sequence: CASSEGSGSIDEQFF. The CDR3 DNA reads TGTGCCAGCAGTGAAGGTAGCGGGAGCATCGATGAGCAGTTCTTC.

Ten or more counts support this clonotype. The rearrangement links TRBV11-1 to TRBJ1-2; 8 bases map to TRBD1. The CDR3 consists of 13 residues. The junction had 3 bases not matched to a gene; V was cut back by 5 bases and J by 4 bases. Germline values: CDR1 SGHAT, CDR2 FQDESV (reference sequence). The CDR3 bases are TGTGCCAGCAGCATAACAGGGGGCTATGGCTACACCTTC. It encodes CASSITGGYGYTF.

This clonotype was detected ten times or more. The chain recombines TRBV13 with TRBJ2-1, with TRBD2 matching over 7 bases. The V gene's germline CDR1 is PRHDT and CDR2 FYEKMQ (reference sequence). This CDR3 is 15 amino acids long. The V gene end was trimmed by 1 base and the J gene end by 6 bases; junction bases not matched to a gene: 6. For the CDR3, the DNA is TGTGCCAGCAGCTTAGAATTAGCGGGCCCCAATGAGCAGTTCTTC. Protein sequence: CASSLELAGPNEQFF.

The sample holds a few counts of this clonotype. This rearrangement joins TRBV7-8 to TRBJ1-5; D is ambiguous. This CDR3 has 15 residues. V dropped 2 bases and J dropped 5 bases, with 13 bases sitting between them. CDR1 is SGHVS and CDR2 is FQNEAQ in the germline V gene. The CDR3 DNA reads TGTGCCAGCAGCTTAATAGTAAGATTCGATCAGCCCCAGCATTTT. It specifies CASSLIVRFDQPQHF. Complete variable domain (other parts from reference TRBV7-8 and TRBJ1-5): GAGVSQSPRYKVAKRGQDVALRCDPISGHVSLFWYQQALGQGPEFLTYFQNEAQLDKSGLPSDRFFAERPEGSVSTLKIQRTQQEDSAVYLCASSLIVRFDQPQHFGDGTRLSIL.

On this clonotype: Germline is not matched at one junction end, which may reflect a read error. This chain uses TRBV10-3 with TRBJ1-3; D remains unclear. The germline V gene has CDR1 ENHRY and CDR2 SYGVKD. This CDR3 has 16 amino acids. CDR3 DNA sequence: TGTGCCATCAGTGAGTCGACCCCGTTAGGCGGAAACAGCATATATTTT. Translation: CAISESTPLGGNSIYF.